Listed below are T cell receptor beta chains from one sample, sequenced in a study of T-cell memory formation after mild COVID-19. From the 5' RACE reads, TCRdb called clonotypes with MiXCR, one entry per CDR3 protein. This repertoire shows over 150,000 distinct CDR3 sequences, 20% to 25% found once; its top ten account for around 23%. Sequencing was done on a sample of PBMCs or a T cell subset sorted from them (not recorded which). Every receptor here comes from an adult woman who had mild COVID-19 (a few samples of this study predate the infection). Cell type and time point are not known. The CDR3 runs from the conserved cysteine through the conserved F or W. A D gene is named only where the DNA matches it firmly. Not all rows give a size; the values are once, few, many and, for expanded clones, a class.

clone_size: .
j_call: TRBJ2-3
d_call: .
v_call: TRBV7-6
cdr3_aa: CASSPHELDTQYF
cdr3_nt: TGTGCCAGCAGCCCCCATGAGTTGGATACGCAGTATTTT

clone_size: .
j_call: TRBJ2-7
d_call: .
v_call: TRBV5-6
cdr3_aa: CASSPILSREQYF
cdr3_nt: TGTGCCAGCAGTCCGATACTATCCCGCGAGCAGTACTTC

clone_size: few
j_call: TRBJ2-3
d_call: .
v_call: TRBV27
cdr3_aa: CASSLIQDGDTQYF
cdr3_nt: TGTGCCAGCAGTTTAATACAGGATGGGGATACGCAGTATTTT

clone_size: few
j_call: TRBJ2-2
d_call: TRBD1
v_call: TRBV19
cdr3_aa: CASSIGTGVDTGELFF
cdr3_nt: TGTGCCAGTAGTATCGGGACAGGGGTTGACACCGGGGAGCTGTTTTTT

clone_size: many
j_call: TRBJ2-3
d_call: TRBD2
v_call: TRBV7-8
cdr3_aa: CASSPPGLETDTQYF
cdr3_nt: TGTGCCAGCAGCCCTCCGGGACTAGAGACAGATACGCAGTATTTT

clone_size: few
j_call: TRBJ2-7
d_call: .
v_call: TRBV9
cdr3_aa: CASSVEAASSYEQYF
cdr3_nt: TGTGCCAGCAGCGTAGAGGCGGCTAGCTCCTACGAGCAGTACTTC

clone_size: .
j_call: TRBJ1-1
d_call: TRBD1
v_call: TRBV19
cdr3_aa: CASSSNRGRNTEAFF
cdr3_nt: TGTGCCAGTAGTAGTAACAGGGGGCGGAACACTGAAGCTTTCTTT

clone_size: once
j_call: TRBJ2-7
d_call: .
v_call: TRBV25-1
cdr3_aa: CASSEWPQSEQYF
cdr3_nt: TGTGCCAGCAGTGAATGGCCGCAGAGCGAGCAGTACTTC

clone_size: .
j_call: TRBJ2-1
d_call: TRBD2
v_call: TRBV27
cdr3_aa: CASREGTSGVNEQFF
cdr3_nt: TGTGCCAGCAGGGAAGGGACTAGCGGGGTCAATGAGCAGTTCTTC

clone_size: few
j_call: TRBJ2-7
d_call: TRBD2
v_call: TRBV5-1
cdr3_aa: CASSYGLAGANEQYF
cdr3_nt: TGCGCCAGCAGCTACGGACTAGCGGGAGCGAATGAGCAGTACTTC

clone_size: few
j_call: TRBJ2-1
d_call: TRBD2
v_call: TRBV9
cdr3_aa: CASSPTSGGAHEQFF
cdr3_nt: TGTGCCAGCAGCCCTACTAGCGGGGGGGCCCATGAGCAGTTCTTC

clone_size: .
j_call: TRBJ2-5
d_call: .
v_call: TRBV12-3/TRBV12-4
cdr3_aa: CASSLEGRYQETQYF
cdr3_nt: TGTGCCAGCAGCCTAGAGGGGCGGTACCAAGAGACCCAGTACTTC

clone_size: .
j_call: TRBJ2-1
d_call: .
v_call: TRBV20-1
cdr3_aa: CSARRLSSYNEQFF
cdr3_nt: TGCAGTGCTAGACGACTCAGCTCCTACAATGAGCAGTTCTTC

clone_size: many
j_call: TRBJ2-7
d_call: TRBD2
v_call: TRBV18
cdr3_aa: CASSMGGSYEQYF
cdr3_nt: TGTGCCAGCTCGATGGGGGGGTCCTACGAGCAGTACTTC

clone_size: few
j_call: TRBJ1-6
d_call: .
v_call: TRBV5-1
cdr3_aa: CASSLEPVSSYNSPLHF
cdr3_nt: TGCGCCAGCAGCTTGGAACCGGTTAGCTCCTATAATTCACCCCTCCACTTT

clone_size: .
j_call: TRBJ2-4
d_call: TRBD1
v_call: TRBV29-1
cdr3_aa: CSVEVGTGIQYF
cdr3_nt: TGCAGCGTTGAAGTGGGGACAGGAATTCAGTACTTC

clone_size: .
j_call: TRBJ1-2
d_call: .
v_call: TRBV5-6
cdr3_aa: CASSLAGFGGDYGYTF
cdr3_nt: TGTGCCAGCAGCTTGGCTGGGTTCGGTGGGGACTATGGCTACACCTTC

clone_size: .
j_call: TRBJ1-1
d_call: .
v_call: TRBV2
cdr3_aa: CASSGYRGTEAFF
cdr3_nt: TGTGCCAGCAGTGGGTATAGGGGCACTGAAGCTTTCTTT

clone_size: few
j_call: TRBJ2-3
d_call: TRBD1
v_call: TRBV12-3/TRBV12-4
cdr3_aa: CASSLGQASTDTQYF
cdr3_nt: TGTGCCAGCAGTTTGGGACAGGCCAGCACAGATACGCAGTATTTT

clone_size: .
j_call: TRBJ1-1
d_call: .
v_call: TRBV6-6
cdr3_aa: CAVRTGNTEAFF
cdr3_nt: TGTGCCGTTCGGACGGGGAACACTGAAGCTTTCTTT

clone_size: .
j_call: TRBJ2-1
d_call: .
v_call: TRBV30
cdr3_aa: CAWSVRTGLQNEQFF
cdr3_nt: TGTGCCTGGAGTGTACGCACCGGACTACAGAATGAGCAGTTCTTC

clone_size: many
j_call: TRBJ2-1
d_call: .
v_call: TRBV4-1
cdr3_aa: CASSQGGGLGEQFF
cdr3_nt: TGCGCCAGCAGCCAAGGGGGGGGCCTGGGTGAGCAGTTCTTC

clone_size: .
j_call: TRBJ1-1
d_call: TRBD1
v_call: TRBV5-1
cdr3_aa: CASSLGGGDFTEAFF
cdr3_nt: TGCGCCAGCAGCTTGGGAGGGGGCGATTTCACTGAAGCTTTCTTT

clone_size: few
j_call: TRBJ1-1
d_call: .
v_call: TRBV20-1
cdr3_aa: CSARDHGDGAEAFF
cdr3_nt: TGCAGTGCTAGAGATCATGGAGATGGGGCTGAAGCTTTCTTT

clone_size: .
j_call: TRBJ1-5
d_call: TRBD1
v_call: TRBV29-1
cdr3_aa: CSVDGGGRVWSNQPQHF
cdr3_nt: TGCAGCGTTGACGGAGGGGGCCGTGTATGGAGCAATCAGCCCCAGCATTTT

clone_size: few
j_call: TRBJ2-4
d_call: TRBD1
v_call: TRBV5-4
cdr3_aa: CASSLWDSANIQYF
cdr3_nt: TGTGCCAGCAGCTTATGGGACAGCGCAAACATTCAGTACTTC

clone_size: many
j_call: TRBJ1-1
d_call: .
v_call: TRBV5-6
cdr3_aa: CASSLGWGTEAFF
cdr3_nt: TGTGCCAGCAGCTTGGGGTGGGGCACTGAAGCTTTCTTT

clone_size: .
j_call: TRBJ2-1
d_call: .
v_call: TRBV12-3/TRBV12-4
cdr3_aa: CASSKSYNEQFF
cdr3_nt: TGTGCCAGCAGCAAGAGCTACAATGAGCAGTTCTTC

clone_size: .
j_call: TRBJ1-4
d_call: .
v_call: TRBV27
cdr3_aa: CASRQGLFMTNEKLFF
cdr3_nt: TGTGCCAGCAGACAGGGCTTGTTCATGACTAATGAAAAACTGTTTTTT

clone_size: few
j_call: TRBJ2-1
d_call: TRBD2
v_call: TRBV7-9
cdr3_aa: CASSSLAGGPTGSLFF
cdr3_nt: TGTGCCAGCAGCTCCCTAGCGGGAGGGCCTACGGGCTCGCTGTTCTTC

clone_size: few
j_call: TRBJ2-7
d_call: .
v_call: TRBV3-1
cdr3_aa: CASSQPQGGIYEQYF
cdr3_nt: TGTGCCAGCAGCCAGCCTCAGGGGGGAATCTACGAGCAGTACTTC

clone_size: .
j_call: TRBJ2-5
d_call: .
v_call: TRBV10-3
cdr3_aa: CAISDLSPQETQYF
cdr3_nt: TGTGCCATCAGTGACTTATCGCCCCAAGAGACCCAGTACTTC

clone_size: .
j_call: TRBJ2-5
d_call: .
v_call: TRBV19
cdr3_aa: CASSIGGIETQYF
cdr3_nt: TGTGCCAGTAGTATAGGGGGAATTGAGACCCAGTACTTC

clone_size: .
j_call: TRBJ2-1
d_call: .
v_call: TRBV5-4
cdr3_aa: CASSLESSDEQFF
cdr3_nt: TGTGCCAGCAGCTTGGAATCCTCCGATGAGCAGTTCTTC

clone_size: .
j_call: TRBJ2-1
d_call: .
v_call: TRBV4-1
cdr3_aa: CASSQGADEQFF
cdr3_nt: TGCGCCAGCAGCCAAGGAGCGGATGAGCAGTTCTTC

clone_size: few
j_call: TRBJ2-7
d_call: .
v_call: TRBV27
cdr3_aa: CASSSRAVSSYEQYF
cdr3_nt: TGTGCCAGCTCTTCACGGGCAGTGAGCTCCTACGAGCAGTACTTC

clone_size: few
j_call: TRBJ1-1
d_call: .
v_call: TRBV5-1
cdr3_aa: CASSSAQNTEAFF
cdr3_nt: TGCGCCAGCAGCTCGGCGCAGAACACTGAAGCTTTCTTT

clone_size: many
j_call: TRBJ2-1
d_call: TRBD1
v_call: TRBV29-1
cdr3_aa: CSVDDLPGQDYNEQFF
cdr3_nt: TGCAGCGTCGACGATCTTCCGGGACAGGACTACAATGAGCAGTTCTTC

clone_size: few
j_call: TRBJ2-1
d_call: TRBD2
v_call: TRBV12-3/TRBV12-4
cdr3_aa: CASSFLLATEQFF
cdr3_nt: TGTGCCAGCAGTTTCCTACTAGCGACTGAGCAGTTCTTC

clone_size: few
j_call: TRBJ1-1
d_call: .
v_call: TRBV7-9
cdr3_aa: CASSSTREGNTEAFF
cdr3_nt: TGTGCCAGCAGCTCAACCAGGGAGGGAAACACTGAAGCTTTCTTT

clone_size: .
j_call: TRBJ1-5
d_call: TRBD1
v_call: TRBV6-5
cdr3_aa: CASSSGTGGGQPQHF
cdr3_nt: TGTGCCAGCAGTTCCGGGACAGGGGGTGGACAGCCCCAGCATTTT

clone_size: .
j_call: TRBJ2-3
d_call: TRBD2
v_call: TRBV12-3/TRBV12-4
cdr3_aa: CASSSSGSGPSTDTQYF
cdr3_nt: TGTGCCAGCAGCTCTAGCGGGAGTGGTCCCTCCACAGATACGCAGTATTTT

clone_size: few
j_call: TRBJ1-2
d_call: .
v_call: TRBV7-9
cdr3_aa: CASSLGQTPQGYTF
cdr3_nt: TGTGCCAGCAGCTTGGGACAAACTCCACAGGGCTACACCTTC

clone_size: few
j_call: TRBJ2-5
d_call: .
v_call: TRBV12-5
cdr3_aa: CASGLAMGQETQYF
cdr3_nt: TGTGCTAGTGGTTTGGCGATGGGCCAAGAGACCCAGTACTTC